Given below is one TCR beta chain in context. This entry belongs to a study of blood T cell repertoires in COVID-19. CDR3 length: 16 residues. Unmatched junction bases numbered 7, after V lost 0 bases and J lost 5 bases. Germline V CDR1 and CDR2: LGHDT, YNNKEL (reference sequence). Libraries were prepared by immunoSEQ multiplex PCR; TCRdb keeps only in-frame clonotypes and omits some of them. The sample lists over 250,000 clones, over 75% occurring once. Specimen: PBMCs or T cells enriched from blood (not recorded which). This clonotype was sampled from a woman aged 25 to 39 who had recovered from COVID-19. V gene TRBV3-1 (or the pseudogene TRBV3-2) combines with J gene TRBJ1-2; 9 nucleotides line up with TRBD1. CDR3 DNA sequence: TGTGCCAGCAGCCAAGAGGCCGGACAGGGGTTATATGGCTACACCTTC. As protein: CASSQEAGQGLYGYTF.